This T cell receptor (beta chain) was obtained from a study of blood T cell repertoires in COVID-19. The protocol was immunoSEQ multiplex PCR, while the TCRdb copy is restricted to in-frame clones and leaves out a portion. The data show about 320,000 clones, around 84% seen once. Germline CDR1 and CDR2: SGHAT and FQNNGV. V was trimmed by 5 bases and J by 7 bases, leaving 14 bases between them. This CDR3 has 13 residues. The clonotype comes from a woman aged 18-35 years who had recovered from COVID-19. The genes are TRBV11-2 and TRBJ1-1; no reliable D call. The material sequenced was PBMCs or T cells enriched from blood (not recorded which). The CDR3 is CASSLREVLEAFF. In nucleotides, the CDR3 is TGTGCCAGCAGCCTTAGGGAGGTCCTTGAAGCTTTCTTT.